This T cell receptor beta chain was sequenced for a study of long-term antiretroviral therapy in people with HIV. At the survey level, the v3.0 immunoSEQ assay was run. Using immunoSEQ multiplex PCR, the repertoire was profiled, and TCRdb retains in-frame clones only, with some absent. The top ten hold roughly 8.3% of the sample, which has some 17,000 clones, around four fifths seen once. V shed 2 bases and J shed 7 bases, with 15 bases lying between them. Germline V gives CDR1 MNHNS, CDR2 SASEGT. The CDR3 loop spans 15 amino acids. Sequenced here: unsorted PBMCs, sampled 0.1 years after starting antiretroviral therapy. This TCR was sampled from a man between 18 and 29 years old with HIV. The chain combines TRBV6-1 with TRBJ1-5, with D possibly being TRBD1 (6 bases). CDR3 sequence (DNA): TGTGCCAGCAGTGAACGCGGGGGCGCCGGACAGCCCCAGCATTTT. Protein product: CASSERGGAGQPQHF.